This T cell receptor (beta chain) was obtained from a study of cytomegalovirus exposure and HLA in healthy donors. Produced via immunoSEQ multiplex PCR; TCRdb's table is partial and in-frame only. The table lists about 360,000 clones, roughly 90% of them singletons. The CDR3 sequence is 15 residues long. Germline V gene sequence: CDR1 SGHNT, CDR2 YYREEE (reference sequence). With V trimmed by 2 bases and J by 3 bases, 6 bases remained unmatched. The V call is TRBV5-4, the J call TRBJ1-2; 8 bases line up with TRBD1. Sequences were obtained from PBMCs. The sequence was collected from a woman aged 18-35 years in good health and CMV-seronegative. The CDR3 region has the DNA TGTGCCAGCAGCTTAGGCAGGGGGCAAGACTATGGCTACACCTTC. It codes for CASSLGRGQDYGYTF.